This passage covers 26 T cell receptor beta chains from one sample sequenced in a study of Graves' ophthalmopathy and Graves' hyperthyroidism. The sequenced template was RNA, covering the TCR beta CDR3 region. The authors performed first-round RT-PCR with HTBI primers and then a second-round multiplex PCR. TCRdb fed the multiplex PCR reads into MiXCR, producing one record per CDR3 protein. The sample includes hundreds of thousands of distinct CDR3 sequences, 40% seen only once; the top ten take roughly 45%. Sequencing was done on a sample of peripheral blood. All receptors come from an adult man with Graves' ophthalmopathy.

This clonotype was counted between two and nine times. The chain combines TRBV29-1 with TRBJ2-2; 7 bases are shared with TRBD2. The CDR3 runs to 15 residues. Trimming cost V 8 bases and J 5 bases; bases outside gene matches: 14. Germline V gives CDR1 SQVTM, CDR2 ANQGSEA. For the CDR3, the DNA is TGCAGCTCTGAGGAGAGGGAGGGTTGGACCGGGGAGCTGTTTTTT. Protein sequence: CSSEEREGWTGELFF.

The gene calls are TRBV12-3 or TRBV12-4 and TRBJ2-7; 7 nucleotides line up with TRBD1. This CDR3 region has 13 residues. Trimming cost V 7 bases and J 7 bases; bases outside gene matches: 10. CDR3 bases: TGTGCCAGCACGGGGACAGAAGCGAGGGAGCAGTACTTC. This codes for CASTGTEAREQYF.

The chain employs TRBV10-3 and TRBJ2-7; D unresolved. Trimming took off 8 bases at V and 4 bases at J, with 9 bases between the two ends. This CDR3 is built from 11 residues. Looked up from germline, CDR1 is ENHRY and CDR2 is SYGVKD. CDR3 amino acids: CAIGSAYEQYF. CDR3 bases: TGTGCCATCGGATCGGCTTACGAGCAGTACTTC.

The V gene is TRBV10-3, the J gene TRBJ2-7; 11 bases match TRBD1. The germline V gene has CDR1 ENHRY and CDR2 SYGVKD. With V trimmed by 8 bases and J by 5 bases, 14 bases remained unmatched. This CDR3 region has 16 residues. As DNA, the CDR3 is TGTGCCATCTTTAGCCCCGGACAGGGGGCCCAAGACGAGCAGTACTTC. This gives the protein CAIFSPGQGAQDEQYF.

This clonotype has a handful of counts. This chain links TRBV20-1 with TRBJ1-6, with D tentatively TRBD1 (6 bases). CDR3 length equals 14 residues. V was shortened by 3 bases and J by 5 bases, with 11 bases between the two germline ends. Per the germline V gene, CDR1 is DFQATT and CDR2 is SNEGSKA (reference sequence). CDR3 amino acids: CSARYREHNSPLHF. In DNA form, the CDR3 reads TGCAGTGCTAGGTACAGGGAACATAATTCACCCCTCCACTTT.

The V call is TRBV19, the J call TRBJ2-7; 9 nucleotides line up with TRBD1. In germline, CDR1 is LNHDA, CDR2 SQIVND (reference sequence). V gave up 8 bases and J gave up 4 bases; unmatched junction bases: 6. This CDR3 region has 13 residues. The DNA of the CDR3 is TGTGCCAGTTATCCGGGACAGGGATACGAGCAGTACTTC. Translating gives CASYPGQGYEQYF.

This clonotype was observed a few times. CDR3 nucleotide sequence: TGTGCCAGCAGCAGCGTTTCGGACACCGGGGAGCTGTTTTTT. Encoded protein: CASSSVSDTGELFF. The chain links TRBV5-6 to TRBJ2-2; unclear D gene. The CDR3 is made up of 14 amino acids. Germline CDR1 is SGHDT and CDR2 is YYEEEE. Trimming left V 4 bases short and J 3 bases short, with 10 bases between.

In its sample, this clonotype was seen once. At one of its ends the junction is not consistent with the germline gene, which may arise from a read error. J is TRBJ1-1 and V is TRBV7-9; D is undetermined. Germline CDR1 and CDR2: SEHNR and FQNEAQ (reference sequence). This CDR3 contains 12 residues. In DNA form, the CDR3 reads TGTGCCGGCAGCCGGATGAACACTGAAGCTTTCTTT. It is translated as CAGSRMNTEAFF.

The CDR3: CSSFGGRAGETQYF. For the CDR3, the DNA is TGCAGCAGTTTCGGCGGGAGGGCCGGAGAGACCCAGTACTTC. The chain uses TRBV29-1 and TRBJ2-5, with 9 nucleotides matching TRBD2. CDR3 size: 14 residues. Germline V gene lookup returns CDR1 SQVTM and CDR2 ANQGSEA. Losses at the gene ends were 8 bases for V and 4 bases for J; bases not matched to a gene: 11.

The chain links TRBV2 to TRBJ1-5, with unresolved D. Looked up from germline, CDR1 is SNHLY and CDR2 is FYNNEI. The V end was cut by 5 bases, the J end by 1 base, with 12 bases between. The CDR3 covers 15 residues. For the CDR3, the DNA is TGTGCCAGCAGTAAAACTGACAAAAGCAATCAGCCCCAGCATTTT. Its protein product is CASSKTDKSNQPQHF.

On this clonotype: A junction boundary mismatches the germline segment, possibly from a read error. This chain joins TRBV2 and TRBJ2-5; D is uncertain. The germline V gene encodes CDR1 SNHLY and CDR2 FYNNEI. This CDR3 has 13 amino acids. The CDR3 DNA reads TGTGCCAGCGAATCGACTTCCCCAGAGACCCAGCACTTC. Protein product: CASESTSPETQHF. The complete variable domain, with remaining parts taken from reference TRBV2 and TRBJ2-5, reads EPEVTQTPSHQVTQMGQEVILRCVPISNHLYFYWYRQILGQKVEFLVSFYNNEISEKSEIFDDQFSVERPDGSNFTLKIRSTKLEDSAMYFCASESTSPETQHFGPGTRLLVL.

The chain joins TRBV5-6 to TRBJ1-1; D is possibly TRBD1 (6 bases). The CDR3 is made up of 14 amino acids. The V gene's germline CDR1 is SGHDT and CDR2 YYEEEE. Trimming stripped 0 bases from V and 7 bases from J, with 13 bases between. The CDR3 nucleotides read TGTGCCAGCAGCTTGGTGCGTAGGGGGAGTGAAGCTTTCTTT. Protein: CASSLVRRGSEAFF.

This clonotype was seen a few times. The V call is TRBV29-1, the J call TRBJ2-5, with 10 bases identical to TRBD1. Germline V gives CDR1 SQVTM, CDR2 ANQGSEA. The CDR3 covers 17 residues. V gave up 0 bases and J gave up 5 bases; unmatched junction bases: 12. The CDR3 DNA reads TGCAGCGTTGAAGAAGACCGGGACAGGGGAGTCCGGGAGACCCAGTACTTC. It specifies CSVEEDRDRGVRETQYF.

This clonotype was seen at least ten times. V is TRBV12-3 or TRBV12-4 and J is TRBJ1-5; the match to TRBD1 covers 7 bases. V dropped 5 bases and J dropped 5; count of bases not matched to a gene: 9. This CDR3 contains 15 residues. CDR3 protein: CASSPADRDDQPQHF. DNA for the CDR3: TGTGCCAGCAGTCCGGCCGACAGGGACGATCAGCCCCAGCATTTT.

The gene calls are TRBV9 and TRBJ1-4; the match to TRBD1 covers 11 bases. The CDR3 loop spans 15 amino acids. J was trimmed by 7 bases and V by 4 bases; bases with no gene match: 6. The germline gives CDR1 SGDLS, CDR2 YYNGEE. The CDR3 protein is CASSTRTGGFEKLFF. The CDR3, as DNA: TGTGCCAGCAGCACACGGACAGGGGGCTTTGAAAAACTGTTTTTT.

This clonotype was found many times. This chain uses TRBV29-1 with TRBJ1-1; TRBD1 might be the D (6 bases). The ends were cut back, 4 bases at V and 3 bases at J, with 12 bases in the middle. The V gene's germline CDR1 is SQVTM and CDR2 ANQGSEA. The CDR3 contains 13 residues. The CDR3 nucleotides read TGCAGCGTTGGAGAAGGGGGGCACACTGAAGCTTTCTTT. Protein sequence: CSVGEGGHTEAFF.

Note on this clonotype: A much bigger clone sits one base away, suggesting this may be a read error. The CDR3 reads CATSRGPGGGTEAFF. In DNA form, the CDR3 reads TGTGCCACCAGCAGAGGGCCGGGTGGTGGGACTGAAGCTTTCTTT. This chain connects TRBV15 to TRBJ1-1; no clear D gene. There are 15 residues in the CDR3. The germline gives CDR1 LNHNV, CDR2 YYDKDF (reference sequence). V was pared by 1 base and J by 5 bases, with 14 bases between.

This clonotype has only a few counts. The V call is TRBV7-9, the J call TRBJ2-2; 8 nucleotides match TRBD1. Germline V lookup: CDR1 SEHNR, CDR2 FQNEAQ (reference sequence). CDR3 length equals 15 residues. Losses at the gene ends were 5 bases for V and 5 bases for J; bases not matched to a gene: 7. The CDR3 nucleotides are TGTGCCAGCAGCCCTGGACAGGGACGGACCGGGGAGCTGTTTTTT. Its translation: CASSPGQGRTGELFF.

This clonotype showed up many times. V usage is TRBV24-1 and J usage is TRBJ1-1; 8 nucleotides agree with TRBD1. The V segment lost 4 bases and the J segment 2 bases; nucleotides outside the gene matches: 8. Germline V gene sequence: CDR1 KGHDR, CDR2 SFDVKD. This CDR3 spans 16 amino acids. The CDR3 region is CATSDRGLGGNTEAFF. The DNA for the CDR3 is TGTGCCACCAGTGACAGGGGGCTGGGCGGAAACACTGAAGCTTTCTTT.

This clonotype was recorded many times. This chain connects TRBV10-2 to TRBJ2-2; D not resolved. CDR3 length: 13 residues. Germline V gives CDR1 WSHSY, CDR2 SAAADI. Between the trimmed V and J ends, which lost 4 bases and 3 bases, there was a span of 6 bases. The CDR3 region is CASSGRHTGELFF. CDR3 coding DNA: TGCGCCAGCAGTGGAAGACACACCGGGGAGCTGTTTTTT.

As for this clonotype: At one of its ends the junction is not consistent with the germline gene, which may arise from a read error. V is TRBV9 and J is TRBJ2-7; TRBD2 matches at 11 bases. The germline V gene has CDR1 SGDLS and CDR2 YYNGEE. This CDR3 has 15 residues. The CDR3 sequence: CASSNRLAGQNEQYF. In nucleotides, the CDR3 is TGCGCCAGCAGCAACCGACTAGCGGGACAAAACGAGCAGTACTTC.

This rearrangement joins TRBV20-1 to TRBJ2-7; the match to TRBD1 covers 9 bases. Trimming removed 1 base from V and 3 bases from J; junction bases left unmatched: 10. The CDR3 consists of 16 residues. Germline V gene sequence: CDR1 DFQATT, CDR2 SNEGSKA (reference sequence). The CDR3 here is CSARAGWTGVSYEQYF. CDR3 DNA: TGCAGTGCTAGAGCCGGTTGGACAGGGGTGAGCTACGAGCAGTACTTC.

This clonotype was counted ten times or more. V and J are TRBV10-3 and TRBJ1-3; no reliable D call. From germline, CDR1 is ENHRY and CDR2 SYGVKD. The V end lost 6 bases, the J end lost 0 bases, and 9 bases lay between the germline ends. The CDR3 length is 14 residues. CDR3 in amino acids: CAISYRDSGNTIYF. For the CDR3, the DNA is TGTGCCATCAGCTACAGAGACTCTGGAAACACCATATATTTT.

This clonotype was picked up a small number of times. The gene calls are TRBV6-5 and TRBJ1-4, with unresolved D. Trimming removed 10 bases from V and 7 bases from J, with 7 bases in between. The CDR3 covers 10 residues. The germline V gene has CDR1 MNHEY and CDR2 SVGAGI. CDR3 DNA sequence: TGTGCCAAGGACGGTGAAAAACTGTTTTTT. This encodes CAKDGEKLFF.

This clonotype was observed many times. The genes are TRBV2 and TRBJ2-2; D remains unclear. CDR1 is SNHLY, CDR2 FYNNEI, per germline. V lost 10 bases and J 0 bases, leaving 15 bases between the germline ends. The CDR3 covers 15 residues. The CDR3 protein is CAIWSGQPNTGELFF. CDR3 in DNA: TGTGCCATCTGGAGTGGCCAACCGAACACCGGGGAGCTGTTTTTT.

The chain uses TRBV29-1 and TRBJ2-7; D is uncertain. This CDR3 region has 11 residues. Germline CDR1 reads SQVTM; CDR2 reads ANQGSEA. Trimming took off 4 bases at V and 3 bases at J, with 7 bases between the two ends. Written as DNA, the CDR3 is TGCAGCGTTGTTTGGCTCTACGAGCAGTACTTC. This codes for CSVVWLYEQYF.